This T cell receptor (beta chain) was captured in a study of spatial heterogeneity in lung cancer. Study summary: Unique TCR and UMI combinations averaged more than ten appearances each in raw reads.

As for time point: sample taken at primary tumor resection. Untreated early-stage non-small cell lung cancer patients, fewer than 85 in total, were the donors. Whole RNA, isolated from tumor, nontumor lung or frozen PBMC, was sequenced without prior sorting. Germline CDR1 and CDR2: SGHAT and FQNNGV. The CDR3 has 17 residues. V dropped 3 bases and J dropped 3 bases, with 18 bases sitting between them. Each TCR cDNA molecule bore a unique molecular identifier. TCRdb passed the 5' RACE reads through MiXCR, listing each CDR3 protein once. The table has 20,000 to 25,000 distinct CDR3 sequences, about 4.5% seen once. The table lists this clonotype with many counts.

The sequencing here drew on PBMCs, taken at surgery. The chain has TRBV11-2 and TRBJ2-1; possibly TRBD1 for D (5 bases). This TCR came from a male donor with early-stage non-small cell lung cancer. The CDR3 is CASSLWSWGRGYNEQFF. The CDR3 coding sequence is TGTGCCAGCAGCTTGTGGTCTTGGGGTAGGGGCTACAATGAGCAGTTCTTC.